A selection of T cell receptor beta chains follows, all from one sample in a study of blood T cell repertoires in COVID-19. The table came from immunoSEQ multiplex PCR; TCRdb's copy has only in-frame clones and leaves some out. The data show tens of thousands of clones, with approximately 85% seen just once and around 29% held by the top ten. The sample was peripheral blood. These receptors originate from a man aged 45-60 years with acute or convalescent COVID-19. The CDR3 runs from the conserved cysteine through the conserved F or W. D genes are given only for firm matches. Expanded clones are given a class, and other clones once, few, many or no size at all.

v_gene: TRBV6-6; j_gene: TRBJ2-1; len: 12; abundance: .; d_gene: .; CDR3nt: TGTGCCAGCAGTATAACAGGGAACGAGCAGTTCTTC; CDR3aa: CASSITGNEQFF
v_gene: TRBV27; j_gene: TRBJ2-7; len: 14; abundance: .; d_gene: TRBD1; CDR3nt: TGTGCCAGCAGTTTCAACAGGGGGACCTACGAGCAGTACTTC; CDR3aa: CASSFNRGTYEQYF
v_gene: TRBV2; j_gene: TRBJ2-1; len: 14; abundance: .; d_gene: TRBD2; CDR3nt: TGTGCCAGCGGGGGGACTAACTCCTACAATGAGCAGTTCTTC; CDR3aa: CASGGTNSYNEQFF
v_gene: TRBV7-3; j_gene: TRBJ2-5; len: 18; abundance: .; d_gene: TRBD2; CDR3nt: TGTGCCAGCAGCCCTGGGCGGACTAGCGGGGGGAACCAAGAGACCCAGTACTTC; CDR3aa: CASSPGRTSGGNQETQYF
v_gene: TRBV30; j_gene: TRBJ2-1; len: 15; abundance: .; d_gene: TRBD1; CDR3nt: TGTGCCTGGAGTGGTCCAGGGGGACCATACAATGAGCAGTTCTTC; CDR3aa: CAWSGPGGPYNEQFF
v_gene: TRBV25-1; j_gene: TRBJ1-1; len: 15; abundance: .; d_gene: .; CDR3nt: TGTGCCAGCAGCCTCCGCGGGCAGCTGAACACTGAAGCTTTCTTT; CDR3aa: CASSLRGQLNTEAFF
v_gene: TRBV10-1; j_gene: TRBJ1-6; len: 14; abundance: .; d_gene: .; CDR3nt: TGCGCCAGCAGTGAGTCGACTAGCGGGGTTCCCCTCCACTTT; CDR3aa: CASSESTSGVPLHF
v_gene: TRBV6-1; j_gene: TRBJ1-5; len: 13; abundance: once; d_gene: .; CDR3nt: TGTGCCAGCAGTGAATCCGGAGTACAGCCCCAGCATTTT; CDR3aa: CASSESGVQPQHF
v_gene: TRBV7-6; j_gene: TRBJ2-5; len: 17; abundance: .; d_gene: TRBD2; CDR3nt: TGTGCCAGCAGCCCCGTAGGTTCTAGCGGGGGACGAGAGACCCAGTACTTC; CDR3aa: CASSPVGSSGGRETQYF
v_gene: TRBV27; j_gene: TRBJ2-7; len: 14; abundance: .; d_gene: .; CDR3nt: TGTGCCAGCAGTTTAAGGGGGTACACCTACGAGCAGTACTTC; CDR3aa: CASSLRGYTYEQYF
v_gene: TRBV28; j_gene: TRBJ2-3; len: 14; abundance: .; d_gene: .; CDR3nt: TGTGCCAGCAGTACTAGACAACGAGCAGATACGCAGTATTTT; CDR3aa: CASSTRQRADTQYF
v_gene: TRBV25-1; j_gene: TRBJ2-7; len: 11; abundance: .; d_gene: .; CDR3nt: TGTGCCAGCACGGGAGCCTACGAGCAGTACTTC; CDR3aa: CASTGAYEQYF
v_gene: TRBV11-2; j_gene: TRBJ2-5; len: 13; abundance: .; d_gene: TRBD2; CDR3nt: TGTGCCAGCAGCCCGGGGGGGCTTGAGACCCAGTACTTC; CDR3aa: CASSPGGLETQYF
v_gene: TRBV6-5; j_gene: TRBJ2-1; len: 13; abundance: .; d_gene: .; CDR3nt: TGTGCCAGCAGTTACTCGAGGGCCAATGAGCAGTTCTTC; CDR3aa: CASSYSRANEQFF
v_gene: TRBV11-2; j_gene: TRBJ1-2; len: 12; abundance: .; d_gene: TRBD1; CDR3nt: TGTGCCAGCCGACAGGGTCCCTATGGCTACACCTTC; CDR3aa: CASRQGPYGYTF
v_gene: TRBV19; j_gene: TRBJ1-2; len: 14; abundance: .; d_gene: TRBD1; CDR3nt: TGTGCCAGTAGTACCCTTGGGACAGACTATGGCTACACCTTC; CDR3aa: CASSTLGTDYGYTF
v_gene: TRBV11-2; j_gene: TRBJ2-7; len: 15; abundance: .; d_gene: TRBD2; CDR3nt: TGTGCCAGCAGCTTAGAGGGGACTAGCCTCTTCGAGCAGTACTTC; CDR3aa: CASSLEGTSLFEQYF
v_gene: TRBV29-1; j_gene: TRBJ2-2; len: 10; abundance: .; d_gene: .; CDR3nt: TGCAGCGTTGAGAGTGGGGAGCTGTTTTTT; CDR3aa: CSVESGELFF
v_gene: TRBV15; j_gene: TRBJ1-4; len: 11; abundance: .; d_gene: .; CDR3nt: TGTGCCACCAGCAGACAAGAAAAACTGTTTTTT; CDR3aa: CATSRQEKLFF
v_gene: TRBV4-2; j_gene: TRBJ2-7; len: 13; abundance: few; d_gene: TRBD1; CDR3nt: TGTGCCAGCAGCCCGGGACAGACCTACGAGCAGTACTTC; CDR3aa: CASSPGQTYEQYF
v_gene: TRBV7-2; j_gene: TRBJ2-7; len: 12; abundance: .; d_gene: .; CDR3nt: TGTGCCAGCAGCTTAGAATACGGGGGATTACTCTTC; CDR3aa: CASSLEYGGLLF
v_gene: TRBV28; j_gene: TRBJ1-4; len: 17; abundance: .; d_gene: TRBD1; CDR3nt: TGTGCCAGCAGTTTAGAGAGGGACAGGGGGGCTAATGAAAAACTGTTTTTT; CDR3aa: CASSLERDRGANEKLFF
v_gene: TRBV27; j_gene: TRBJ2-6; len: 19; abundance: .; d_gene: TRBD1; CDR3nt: TGTGCCAGCAGCACCATAGGCGGGACAGGTTACTCTGGGGCCAACGTCCTGACTTTC; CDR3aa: CASSTIGGTGYSGANVLTF
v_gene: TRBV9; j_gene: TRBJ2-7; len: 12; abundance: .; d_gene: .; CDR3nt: TGTGCCAGCAGCGCCCCCCGCGAGGAGCAGTACTTC; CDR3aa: CASSAPREEQYF
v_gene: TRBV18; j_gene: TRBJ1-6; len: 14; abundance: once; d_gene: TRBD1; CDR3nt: TGTGCCAGCTCACTCGGGACAGGGGACCCACCCCTCCACTTT; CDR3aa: CASSLGTGDPPLHF
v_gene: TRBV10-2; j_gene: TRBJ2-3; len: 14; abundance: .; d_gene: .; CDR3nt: TGCGCCAGCAGTGTCGTGGGCTACACAGATACGCAGTATTTT; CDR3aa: CASSVVGYTDTQYF
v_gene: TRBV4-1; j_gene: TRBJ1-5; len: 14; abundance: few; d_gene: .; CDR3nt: TGCGCCAGCAGCCTTCCGTTTAGCAATCAGCCCCAGCATTTT; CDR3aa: CASSLPFSNQPQHF
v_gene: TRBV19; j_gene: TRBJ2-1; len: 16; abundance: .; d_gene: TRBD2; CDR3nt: TGTGCCAGTAGTTCAAGGACTAGCGGGGCCATTAATGAGCAGTTCTTC; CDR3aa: CASSSRTSGAINEQFF
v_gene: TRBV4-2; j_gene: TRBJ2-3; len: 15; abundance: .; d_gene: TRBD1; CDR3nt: TGTGCCAGCAGCCTATCACCAGGACAGGGAGATACGCAGTATTTT; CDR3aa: CASSLSPGQGDTQYF
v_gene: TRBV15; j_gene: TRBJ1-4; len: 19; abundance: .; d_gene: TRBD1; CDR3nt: TGTGCCACCAGCAGAAAGGGGACAGGGCACCTTGGCGGGGGAGAAAAACTGTTTTTT; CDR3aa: CATSRKGTGHLGGGEKLFF
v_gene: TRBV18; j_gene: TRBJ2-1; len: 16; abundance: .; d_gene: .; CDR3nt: TGTGCCAGCTCACCACTTGGGCTGAGTATCCACAATGAGCAGTTCTTC; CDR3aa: CASSPLGLSIHNEQFF
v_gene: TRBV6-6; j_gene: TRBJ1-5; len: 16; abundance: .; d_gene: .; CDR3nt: TGTGCCAGCAGTTACTCGAGTGACAGTAGCAATCAGCCCCAGCATTTT; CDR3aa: CASSYSSDSSNQPQHF
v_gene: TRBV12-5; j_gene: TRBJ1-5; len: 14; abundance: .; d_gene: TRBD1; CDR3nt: TGTGCTAGTGGTTCAGGGGGTAGCAATCAGCCCCAGCATTTT; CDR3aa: CASGSGGSNQPQHF
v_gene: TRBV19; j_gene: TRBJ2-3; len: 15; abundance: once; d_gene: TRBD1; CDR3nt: TGTGCCAGTACCGACAGGGGGCAAAGCACAGATACGCAGTATTTT; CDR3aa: CASTDRGQSTDTQYF
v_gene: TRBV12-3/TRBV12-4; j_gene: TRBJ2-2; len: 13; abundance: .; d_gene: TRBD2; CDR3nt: TGTGCCAGCAGCCGGACTAGCACCGGGGAGCTGTTTTTT; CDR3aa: CASSRTSTGELFF
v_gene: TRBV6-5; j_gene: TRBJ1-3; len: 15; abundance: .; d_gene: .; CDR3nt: TGTGCCAGCAGGAGGGCCTGGGACTCTGGAAACACCATATATTTT; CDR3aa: CASRRAWDSGNTIYF
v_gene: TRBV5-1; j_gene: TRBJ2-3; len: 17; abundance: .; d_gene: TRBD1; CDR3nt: TGCGCCAGCAGCTTGGAAAAGGGGACAGGGGGCGCAGATACGCAGTATTTT; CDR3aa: CASSLEKGTGGADTQYF
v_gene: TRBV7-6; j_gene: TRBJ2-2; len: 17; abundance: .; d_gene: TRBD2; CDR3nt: TGTGCCAGCAGCTTATTATTGGGGACTAGGGGCACCGGGGAGCTGTTTTTT; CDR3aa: CASSLLLGTRGTGELFF
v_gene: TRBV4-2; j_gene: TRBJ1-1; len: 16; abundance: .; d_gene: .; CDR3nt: TGTGCCAGCAGCTTACCGCCTGTTGGCGGAGTAGCTGAAGCTTTCTTT; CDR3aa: CASSLPPVGGVAEAFF
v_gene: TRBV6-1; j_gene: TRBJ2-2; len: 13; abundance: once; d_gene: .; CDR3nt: TGTGCCAGCAGTGAACTAGGAGGCGGGGAGCTGTTTTTT; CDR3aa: CASSELGGGELFF